These 18 T cell receptor beta chains were all obtained from the same sample, sequenced in a study of blood T cell repertoires in COVID-19. The assay was immunoSEQ multiplex PCR, and TCRdb's table has in-frame clones only and misses some. The data show around 110,000 clones, 82% seen once. Specimen: peripheral blood. These receptors all stem from a man between 65 and 80 years old with active or convalescent COVID-19.

The chain employs TRBV5-1 and TRBJ1-6, with D perhaps matching TRBD1 (5 bases). The CDR3 loop spans 15 amino acids. Germline V lookup: CDR1 SGHRS, CDR2 YFSETQ. Trimming removed 0 bases from V and 7 bases from J, with 11 bases in between. CDR3 nucleotides: TGCGCCAGCAGCTTGGGGCAGGGCGACAATTCACCCCTCCACTTT. Residues: CASSLGQGDNSPLHF.

The V gene is TRBV15, the J gene TRBJ1-2; possible D gene TRBD1, 6 bases. The CDR3 covers 17 residues. The germline V and J ends were trimmed by 0 bases and 4 bases, with 18 bases remaining between them. CDR1 and CDR2 from the germline V gene are LNHNV and YYDKDF (reference sequence). CDR3 nucleotides: TGTGCCACCAGCAGAGATAATAGGGCAGGGGAAGGCTATGGCTACACCTTC. The encoded protein is CATSRDNRAGEGYGYTF.

This clone appeared once. The chain couples TRBV30 to TRBJ1-1; maybe TRBD1 (5 bases). V lost 3 bases to trimming and J lost 0 bases, with 11 bases between them. Germline-derived CDR1 and CDR2 are GTSNPN and SVGIG (reference sequence). This CDR3 contains 14 residues. The CDR3 DNA reads TGTGCCTGGAGCGAGACAGAGATGAACACTGAAGCTTTCTTT. Its protein is CAWSETEMNTEAFF.

CDR3 in DNA: TGTGCCAGCAGTTTATTAATGGACAGGGGTTCCGAGCAGTACTTC. Translated: CASSLLMDRGSEQYF. The V gene is TRBV27, the J gene TRBJ2-7; 9 nucleotides match TRBD1. This CDR3 is 15 amino acids long. Germline loops: CDR1 MNHEY, CDR2 SMNVEV (reference sequence). The V gene end was trimmed by 1 base and the J gene end by 6 bases; junction bases not matched to a gene: 7.

The chain joins TRBV24-1 to TRBJ2-3; D possibly corresponds to TRBD2 (5 bases). V was pared by 1 base and J by 8 bases, with 21 bases between. The CDR3 extends over 17 amino acids. The germline V gene has CDR1 KGHDR and CDR2 SFDVKD. For the CDR3, the DNA is TGTGCCACCAGTGATTTTTCGAGCCTATTCACAGAGGGTACGCAGTATTTT. The encoded protein is CATSDFSSLFTEGTQYF.

The CDR3 here is CATKLGSEAFF. In DNA form, the CDR3 reads TGTGCCACAAAACTCGGGTCTGAAGCTTTCTTT. J is TRBJ1-1 and V is TRBV11-1; D gene ambiguous. Trimming took 10 bases from V and 6 from J, leaving 12 bases between them. Germline CDR1 SGHAT, CDR2 FQDESV (reference sequence). There are 11 residues in the CDR3.

The chain couples TRBV9 to TRBJ2-3; no definite D call. CDR1 is SGDLS and CDR2 is YYNGEE in the germline V gene. Trimming removed 2 bases at V and 3 bases at J, with 10 bases between. The CDR3 spans 14 residues. CDR3 region: CASSVGGDTDTQYF. Here the CDR3 DNA reads TGTGCCAGCAGCGTCGGCGGTGATACAGATACGCAGTATTTT. Full variable domain (rest looked up from reference TRBV9 and TRBJ2-3): DSGVTQTPKHLITATGQRVTLRCSPRSGDLSVYWYQQSLDQGLQFLIQYYNGEERAKGNILERFSAQQFPDLHSELNLSSLELGDSALYFCASSVGGDTDTQYFGPGTRLTVL.

This chain connects TRBV7-9 to TRBJ1-2; TRBD1 is a possible D gene (5 bases). V was cut by 4 bases and J by 0 bases, with 9 bases left in between. The CDR3 spans 14 residues. Germline V gene sequence: CDR1 SEHNR, CDR2 FQNEAQ (reference sequence). CDR3 DNA: TGTGCCAGCAGCTCGTCAGGGACTAACTATGGCTACACCTTC. This codes for CASSSSGTNYGYTF. The full variable domain, with the rest looked up from reference TRBV7-9 and TRBJ1-2, is DTGVSQNPRHKITKRGQNVTFRCDPISEHNRLYWYRQTLGQGPEFLTYFQNEAQLEKSRLLSDRFSAERPKGSFSTLEIQRTEQGDSAMYLCASSSSGTNYGYTFGSGTRLTVV.

The rearrangement links TRBV5-4 to TRBJ2-1, with D possibly TRBD2 on 6 matching bases. The germline V and J ends were trimmed by 2 bases and 4 bases, with 10 bases remaining between them. The germline V gene encodes CDR1 SGHNT and CDR2 YYREEE (reference sequence). The CDR3 has 14 amino acids. The CDR3 loop is CASSLAGPYNEQFF. CDR3 bases: TGTGCCAGCAGCTTAGCGGGCCCTTACAATGAGCAGTTCTTC.

The rearrangement links TRBV5-6 to TRBJ1-4; perhaps TRBD1 as D (6 bases). Trimming stripped 1 base from V and 3 bases from J, with 10 bases between. The CDR3 loop spans 15 amino acids. Germline values: CDR1 SGHDT, CDR2 YYEEEE. The CDR3 bases are TGTGCCAGCAGCTTGTTCCAGGGGTCTAATGAAAAACTGTTTTTT. Amino acids: CASSLFQGSNEKLFF.

The chain employs TRBV28 and TRBJ1-1; a weak D match, TRBD1 (6 bases). V was trimmed by 5 bases and J by 2 bases, leaving 12 bases between them. Germline V gene sequence: CDR1 MDHEN, CDR2 SYDVKM. There are 14 residues in the CDR3. The CDR3 region has the DNA TGTGCCAGCAGTCGGACAGTACTCAACACTGAAGCTTTCTTT. Translation: CASSRTVLNTEAFF.

The V call is TRBV28, the J call TRBJ1-2, with 9 bases aligning to TRBD1. The CDR3 is 14 residues long. Germline trimming cut 7 bases from V and 5 bases from J; bases unmatched to any gene: 8. CDR1 and CDR2 (germline): MDHEN, SYDVKM. CDR3 coding DNA: TGTGCCAGCAACCCTACAGGGGGCGGGTATGGCTACACCTTC. It specifies CASNPTGGGYGYTF.

The chain combines TRBV7-6 with TRBJ1-1, with TRBD1 matching over 7 bases. Germline CDR1 reads SGHVS; CDR2 reads FNYEAQ. Unmatched junction bases numbered 9, after V lost 5 bases and J lost 6 bases. The CDR3 is made up of 14 amino acids. The CDR3 is CASSPAGGGSEAFF. The CDR3 bases are TGTGCCAGCAGCCCGGCAGGGGGAGGTTCTGAAGCTTTCTTT.

This clone came up a few times. The chain combines TRBV6-2 or TRBV6-3 with TRBJ2-1; 8 nucleotides line up with TRBD2. The ends lost 6 bases at V and 10 bases at J; junction bases unmatched: 11. Germline V gene lookup returns CDR1 MNHEY and CDR2 SVGEGT. The CDR3 extends over 14 amino acids. The CDR3 reads CASSPLSGSIEQFF. CDR3 DNA sequence: TGTGCCAGCAGCCCACTAAGCGGGAGTATCGAGCAGTTCTTC.

This clone is a singleton in its sample. V gene TRBV28 combines with J gene TRBJ1-5; TRBD1 matches at 8 bases. CDR1 is MDHEN, CDR2 SYDVKM, per germline. V dropped 3 bases and J dropped 0; count of bases not matched to a gene: 10. This CDR3 region has 18 residues. CDR3 in DNA: TGTGCCAGCAGTTTGGCCGGGACAGGTTTTTTTAGCAATCAGCCCCAGCATTTT. Protein: CASSLAGTGFFSNQPQHF.

This sequence joins TRBV6-1 and TRBJ2-1; 8 bases fit TRBD1. Germline V gene lookup returns CDR1 MNHNS and CDR2 SASEGT. Trimming at V came to 4 bases and at J to 3 bases, leaving 8 bases not matched to a gene. The CDR3 runs to 16 residues. CDR3 protein: CASSAWTGIGYNEQFF. The CDR3 DNA sequence: TGTGCCAGCAGTGCCTGGACAGGGATCGGCTACAATGAGCAGTTCTTC.

V usage is TRBV29-1 and J usage is TRBJ1-3; perhaps TRBD1 as D (6 bases). V lost 3 bases and J 3 bases, leaving 6 bases between the germline ends. This CDR3 contains 12 residues. In germline, CDR1 is SQVTM, CDR2 ANQGSEA. The CDR3 region has the DNA TGCAGCGTTGACAGGGGTGGAAACACCATATATTTT. It encodes CSVDRGGNTIYF.

The CDR3 DNA sequence: TGTGCCAGCAGTCCATCGGGGGGGCCCAACCACGAGCAGTACTTC. It specifies CASSPSGGPNHEQYF. V usage is TRBV2 and J usage is TRBJ2-7; 8 nucleotides match TRBD2. The V segment lost 5 bases and the J segment 5 bases; nucleotides outside the gene matches: 11. Per germline, CDR1 SNHLY and CDR2 FYNNEI. CDR3 length: 15 amino acids.